One sample yielded the 5 T cell receptor beta chains listed below, sequenced in a study of shared clonotypes between healthy human individuals. Data came from immunoSEQ multiplex PCR; TCRdb stores just in-frame clones and leaves some out. The sample has about 2.4 million clones, approximately 90% seen once. Sequencing input: naive CD4+ T cells sorted from blood. Subset reported: CD45RA+ positively selected. The receptor source for this set is a man younger than 35 in good health.

The rearrangement joins TRBV19 to TRBJ2-7; 7 bases agree with TRBD2. CDR1 and CDR2 from the germline V gene are LNHDA and SQIVND (reference sequence). The V and J ends lost 5 bases and 3 bases, in that order; junction bases with no gene match: 10. The CDR3 is 15 residues long. The CDR3 DNA is TGTGCCAGTAGTCGAACGGGGGGAGGATACTACGAGCAGTACTTC. This gives the protein CASSRTGGGYYEQYF.

This rearrangement joins TRBV11-2 to TRBJ2-7; no definite D call. V lost 5 bases and J lost 4, with 18 bases in between. Germline CDR1 and CDR2: SGHAT and FQNNGV. The CDR3 spans 15 residues. The CDR3 reads CASSPALAGNYEQYF. The DNA for the CDR3 is TGTGCCAGCAGCCCGGCGTTGGCAGGTAATTACGAGCAGTACTTC.

Comment on this clone: This same CDR3 is encoded by further DNA sequences in the sample. The V and J genes are TRBV18 and TRBJ1-5, with D tentatively TRBD1 (6 bases). Per germline, CDR1 KGHSH and CDR2 LQKENI. The V end lost 4 bases, the J end lost 4 bases, and 8 bases lay between the germline ends. This CDR3 spans 13 amino acids. The CDR3 is CASSLQGNQPQHF. CDR3 sequence (DNA): TGTGCCAGCTCACTTCAGGGGAATCAGCCCCAGCATTTT.

V usage is TRBV5-1 and J usage is TRBJ2-1; D gene ambiguous. This CDR3 region has 13 residues. V was pared by 4 bases and J by 4 bases, with 9 bases between. The germline V gene encodes CDR1 SGHRS and CDR2 YFSETQ. The chain's CDR3 is CASSLTLYNEQFF. CDR3 in DNA: TGCGCCAGCAGCCTCACACTTTACAATGAGCAGTTCTTC.

A remark on this clone: The sample has other DNA sequences that encode this CDR3 too. J is TRBJ2-7 and V is TRBV2; no definite D call. With 4 bases removed from V and 1 base from J, the gap between germline ends came to 5 bases. The germline V gene has CDR1 SNHLY and CDR2 FYNNEI. The CDR3 is 12 amino acids. CDR3 protein: CASSVLSYEQYF. The CDR3 DNA follows: TGTGCCAGCAGTGTTCTTTCCTACGAGCAGTACTTC.